This T cell receptor beta chain comes out of a study of naive and memory T cell subsets. Study-wide findings and caveats: There was no ground truth to check naive and memory subset results.

This clonotype was seen more than once but under ten times. The antigen remains unidentified. An equimolar mix of two oligonucleotides served as the beta constant-region primer for TRBC1 and TRBC2. Four rounds of PCR amplified the ligated cDNA using nested alpha and beta constant-region primers plus SP2. TCRdb processed the UMI-ligation and nested PCR reads anew with MiXCR; each CDR3 protein has one entry. The top ten clones hold 1.6% of a sample with 70,000 to 95,000 distinct CDR3 sequences, roughly 7% of them seen once. CD8 T cells were positively selected from what remained after CD4 positive selection. The CDR3 totals 11 residues. Looked up from germline, CDR1 is ENHRY and CDR2 is SYGVKD. Trimming shortened V by 7 bases and J by 0 bases, and 3 bases separated the two germline ends.

This chain connects TRBV10-3 to TRBJ2-5; no reliable D call. The receptor was derived from a human donor in good health. The source material was central memory CD4+ T cells from blood. CDR3 protein: CAIKDQETQYF. In nucleotides, the CDR3 is TGTGCCATCAAAGACCAAGAGACCCAGTACTTC.